This TCR beta chain was identified during a study of CD8 T cells in Susac syndrome. The multiple sclerosis control cohort comprised treatment-naive individuals presenting with stable or active relapsing-remitting disease. As regards this clonotype: An end of the junction differs from the germline gene, which may be a read error.

The authors reverse transcribed roughly 0.5 to 1 ug RNA with random hexamers. Each CDR3 protein gets one entry after TCRdb re-called the immunoSEQ multiplex PCR reads with MiXCR. The profile shows over 350,000 distinct CDR3 sequences, roughly 85% of them singletons. Looked up from germline, CDR1 is MNHEY and CDR2 is SMNVEV (reference sequence). This CDR3 comprises 10 residues. The source material was CD8+ T cells from PBMCs. This clonotype was obtained from a human donor with multiple sclerosis. This sequence joins TRBV27 and TRBJ2-3; D is uncertain. CDR3 in amino acids: CASSLLRPVF. In nucleotides, the CDR3 is TGTGCCAGCAGTTTATTGAGACCCGTTTTT.